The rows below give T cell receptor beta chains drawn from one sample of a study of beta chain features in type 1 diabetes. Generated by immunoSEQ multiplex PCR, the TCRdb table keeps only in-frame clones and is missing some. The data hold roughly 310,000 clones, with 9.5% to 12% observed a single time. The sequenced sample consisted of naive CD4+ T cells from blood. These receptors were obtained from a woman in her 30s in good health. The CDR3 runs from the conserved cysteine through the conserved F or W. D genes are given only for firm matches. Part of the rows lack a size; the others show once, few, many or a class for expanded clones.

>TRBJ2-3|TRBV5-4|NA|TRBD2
TGTGCCAGCAGCTTAGGGACTAGCGGGACGAGAGATACGCAGTATTTT
CASSLGTSGTRDTQYF
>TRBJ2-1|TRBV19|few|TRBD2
TGTGCCAGTAGTAGTCTAGCGGGAACGATGAGGCAGTTCTTC
CASSSLAGTMRQFF
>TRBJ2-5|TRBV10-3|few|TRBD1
TGTGCCATCGGGACAGGGGCCGGGGGCATCCAAGAGACCCAGTACTTC
CAIGTGAGGIQETQYF
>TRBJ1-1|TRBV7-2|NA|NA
TGTGCCAGCAGAGTGACAGTGAACACTGAAGCTTTCTTT
CASRVTVNTEAFF
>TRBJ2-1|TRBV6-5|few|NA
TGTGCCAGCAGAGCAGACAGAAACTCCTACAATGAGCAGTTCTTC
CASRADRNSYNEQFF
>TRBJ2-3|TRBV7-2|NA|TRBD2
TGTGCCAGCAGCCTACAGCCAGGGACTAGCGGAGCAGATACGCAGTATTTT
CASSLQPGTSGADTQYF
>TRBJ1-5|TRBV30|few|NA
TGTGCCTGGAGCCCATTGTCAGGTAGCAATCAGCCCCAGCATTTT
CAWSPLSGSNQPQHF
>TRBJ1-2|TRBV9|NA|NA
TGTGCCAGCAGCGTAGGTAGTTTATCTAACTATGGCTACACCTTC
CASSVGSLSNYGYTF
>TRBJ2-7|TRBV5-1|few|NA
TGCGCCAGCAGCTTGGGTTCAGGGTCGAACGAGCAGTACTTC
CASSLGSGSNEQYF
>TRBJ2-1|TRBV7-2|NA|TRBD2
TGTGCCAGCAGGGGGACTAGCGGGAAATCCTACAATGAGCAGTTCTTC
CASRGTSGKSYNEQFF
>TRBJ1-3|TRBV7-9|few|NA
TGTGCCAGCAGCTTAGACAGGGTGTCTGGAAACACCATATATTTT
CASSLDRVSGNTIYF
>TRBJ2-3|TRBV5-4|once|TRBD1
TGTGCCAGCAGCTCCAGACAGGGGGCAGGTGATACGCAGTATTTT
CASSSRQGAGDTQYF
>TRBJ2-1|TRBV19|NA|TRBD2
TGTGCCAGTAGTAGGACTAGCGGGGTATACAATGAGCAGTTCTTC
CASSRTSGVYNEQFF
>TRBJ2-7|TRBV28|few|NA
TGTGCCAGCGGGCCCTACGAGCAGTACTTC
CASGPYEQYF
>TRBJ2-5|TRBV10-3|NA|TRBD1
TGTGCCATCAGTGAGGGGGATCCGGGACAGGGTAAAGAGACCCAGTACTTC
CAISEGDPGQGKETQYF
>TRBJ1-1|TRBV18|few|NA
TGTGCCAGCTCACCGCAGGGGAACACTGAAGCTTTCTTT
CASSPQGNTEAFF
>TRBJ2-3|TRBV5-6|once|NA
TGTGCCTCCTTCCTGGCTAGCACAGATACGCAGTATTTT
CASFLASTDTQYF
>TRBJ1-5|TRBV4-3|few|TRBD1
TGCGCCAGCAGCCAAGAAGACAGGGTCAATCAGCCCCAGCATTTT
CASSQEDRVNQPQHF
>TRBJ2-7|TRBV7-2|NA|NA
TGTGCCAGCAGCTTGGGGGCCTTCCGCGAGCAGTACTTC
CASSLGAFREQYF
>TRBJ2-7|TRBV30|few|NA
TGTGCCTGGGCAGGGGGAGGCTACGAGCAGTACTTC
CAWAGGGYEQYF
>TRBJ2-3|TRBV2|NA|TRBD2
TGTGCCAGCAGTGAAGGGCTAGCGGGTGGCACAGATACGCAGTATTTT
CASSEGLAGGTDTQYF
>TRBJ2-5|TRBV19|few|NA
TGTGCCAGTAGTAGGCCAGACTATACGGAGACCCAGTACTTC
CASSRPDYTETQYF
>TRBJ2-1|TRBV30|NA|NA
TGTGCCTGGAGTAAGGGGGGGAGTTTCAGTGAGCAGTTCTTC
CAWSKGGSFSEQFF
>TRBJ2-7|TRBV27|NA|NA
TGTGCCAGCAGTAGAGCGGGTATCTCCTACGAGCAGTACTTC
CASSRAGISYEQYF
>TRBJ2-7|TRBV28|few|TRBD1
TGTGCCAGCACTCCAGGGGGCGGGGACCACGAGCAGTACTTC
CASTPGGGDHEQYF
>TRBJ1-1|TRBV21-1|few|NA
TGTGCCAGCAAAAACAGGGGTGGCACTGAAGCTTTCTTT
CASKNRGGTEAFF
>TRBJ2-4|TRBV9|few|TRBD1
TGTGCCAGCAGCGTGGGGGGACAGGGCTACATTCAGTACTTC
CASSVGGQGYIQYF
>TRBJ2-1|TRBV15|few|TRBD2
TGTGCCACCAGCAGAGATATCACTAGCGGCAGGGGGTTCTTC
CATSRDITSGRGFF
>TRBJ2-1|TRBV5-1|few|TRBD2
TGCGCCAGCAGCACAGGACTAGCGGGATCCTACAATGAGCAGTTCTTC
CASSTGLAGSYNEQFF
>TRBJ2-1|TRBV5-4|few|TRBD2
TGTGCCAGCAGCCCTCCTAGCGGGAGGGCCGAAAATGAGCAGTTCTTC
CASSPPSGRAENEQFF
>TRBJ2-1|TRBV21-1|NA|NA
TGTGCCAGCAGCGCCCCACTAGCGGGAGGGGTCAATGAGCAGTTCTTC
CASSAPLAGGVNEQFF
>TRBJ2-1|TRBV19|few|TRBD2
TGTGCCAGTAGTATGAGCGGAGCGGGGGACCTCTACAATGAGCAGTTCTTC
CASSMSGAGDLYNEQFF